The 13 T cell receptor beta chains listed next were all sequenced from one sample in a study of beta chain features in type 1 diabetes (dated by TCRdb to 2017 to 2018). The receptor library was made with the immunoSEQ multiplex PCR assay. All of the isolated RNA was reverse transcribed with the High Capacity cDNA Reverse Transcription Kit, so expressed TCRB transcripts were sequenced. The table comes from immuneACCESS by way of TCRdb, which keeps in-frame sequences with V and J called. Part of the clones is missing from these tables; in studies checked, under half for an unresolved V gene and the rest for unknown reasons. The sample data list about 140,000 clones, and about 9.1% of these were observed just once. Together, the top ten hold 0.55% to 0.75% of the sample. Input material: central memory CD4+ T cells from blood. These receptors all come from a woman aged 40-49 years in good health.

There are a few counts of this clone. The V and J genes are TRBV29-1 and TRBJ1-2, with 8 nucleotides matching TRBD1. The germline gives CDR1 SQVTM, CDR2 ANQGSEA. The CDR3 spans 13 residues. V lost 3 bases and J lost 8; bases outside the gene matches: 8. The CDR3 sequence: CSVDRQGTGGYTF. CDR3 in DNA: TGCAGCGTTGATCGACAGGGGACTGGGGGCTACACCTTC.

This clone came up many times. The chain combines TRBV18 with TRBJ2-7; D gene unclear. Germline CDR1 reads KGHSH; CDR2 reads LQKENI. The CDR3 covers 11 residues. Trimming shortened V by 3 bases and J by 4 bases, and 4 bases separated the two germline ends. CDR3 region: CASSPGYEQYF. CDR3 in DNA: TGTGCCAGCTCACCCGGGTACGAGCAGTACTTC. The complete variable domain, with remaining parts taken from reference TRBV18 and TRBJ2-7, reads NAGVMQNPRHLVRRRGQEARLRCSPMKGHSHVYWYRQLPEEGLKFMVYLQKENIIDESGMPKERFSAEFPKEGPSILRIQQVVRGDSAAYFCASSPGYEQYFGPGTRLTVT.

The chain uses TRBV19 and TRBJ2-2, with TRBD1 matching over 8 bases. V dropped 10 bases and J dropped 0; count of bases not matched to a gene: 4. Germline V CDR1 and CDR2: LNHDA, SQIVND (reference sequence). The CDR3 loop spans 14 amino acids. The CDR3 DNA reads as TGTGCCATCGGGACAGGCTCGAACACCGGGGAGCTGTTTTTT. This gives the protein CAIGTGSNTGELFF. Using reference TRBV19 and TRBJ2-2 for the parts outside the CDR3, the full variable domain is DGGITQSPKYLFRKEGQNVTLSCEQNLNHDAMYWYRQDPGQGLRLIYYSQIVNDFQKGDIAEGYSVSREKKESFPLTVTSAQKNPTAFYLCAIGTGSNTGELFFGEGSRLTVL.

The V gene is TRBV20-1, the J gene TRBJ2-5, with 7 positions matching TRBD1. Germline V gene sequence: CDR1 DFQATT, CDR2 SNEGSKA (reference sequence). The CDR3 runs to 11 residues. After removal of 7 bases from V and 4 bases from J, the junction contained 3 bases not matched to a gene. The CDR3 here is CSVNRGETQYF. The CDR3 nucleotides read TGCAGTGTTAACAGGGGAGAGACCCAGTACTTC.

This clone was seen only a few times. V usage is TRBV18 and J usage is TRBJ1-3; TRBD1 matches 8 bases. Germline-derived CDR1 and CDR2 are KGHSH and LQKENI. Trimming at V came to 6 bases and at J to 7 bases, leaving 14 bases not matched to a gene. This CDR3 is 16 amino acids long. The CDR3 DNA reads TGTGCCAGCTCGCCGACTTCAGGGGGCGAGGGGAACACCATATATTTT. Protein sequence: CASSPTSGGEGNTIYF.

The chain employs TRBV11-3 and TRBJ2-3; no clear D. V was trimmed by 6 bases and J by 2 bases, leaving 3 bases between them. The germline gives CDR1 SGHNT, CDR2 YENEEA. The CDR3 loop spans 11 amino acids. CDR3 DNA: TGTGCCAGCAGTAACACAGATACGCAGTATTTT. Protein sequence: CASSNTDTQYF.

This clone was counted ten times or more. The rearrangement joins TRBV29-1 to TRBJ1-1; 7 nucleotides match TRBD1. The V gene's germline CDR1 is SQVTM and CDR2 ANQGSEA. This CDR3 spans 10 amino acids. The junction had 3 bases not matched to a gene; V was cut back by 7 bases and J by 7 bases. Here the CDR3 reads CSGGTDEAFF. In DNA, the CDR3 is TGCAGCGGTGGGACAGATGAAGCTTTCTTT.

The CDR3 sequence is CASSQGDGGTYNEQFF. The CDR3 nucleotides read TGTGCCAGCAGCCAAGGCGACGGGGGGACCTACAATGAGCAGTTCTTC. V usage is TRBV7-2 and J usage is TRBJ2-1; 7 positions match TRBD2. There are 16 residues in the CDR3. Germline loops: CDR1 SGHTA, CDR2 FQGNSA. J gave up 2 bases and V 5 bases, and 9 bases lay outside the gene matches.

The chain employs TRBV7-9 and TRBJ2-1; 10 nucleotides align to TRBD1. V trimming: 2 bases; J trimming: 6 bases; junction bases outside the gene matches: 7. The CDR3 contains 16 residues. In germline, CDR1 is SEHNR, CDR2 FQNEAQ (reference sequence). In DNA form, the CDR3 reads TGTGCCAGCAGCTTAACGGGACAGGGGATAGGCAATGAGCAGTTCTTC. This sequence encodes CASSLTGQGIGNEQFF.

This clone was counted a few times. The chain couples TRBV5-1 to TRBJ1-1; D is perhaps TRBD1 (6 bases). The V gene lost 4 bases and the J gene lost 4 bases, with 17 bases spanning the gap. CDR3 length: 15 residues. Germline values: CDR1 SGHRS, CDR2 YFSETQ. The CDR3 sequence: CASSIGQTQGTEAFF. DNA of the CDR3: TGCGCCAGCAGCATAGGACAGACCCAGGGCACTGAAGCTTTCTTT. The complete variable domain, with remaining parts taken from reference TRBV5-1 and TRBJ1-1, reads KAGVTQTPRYLIKTRGQQVTLSCSPISGHRSVSWYQQTPGQGLQFLFEYFSETQRNKGNFPGRFSGRQFSNSRSEMNVSTLELGDSALYLCASSIGQTQGTEAFFGQGTRLTVV.

The table lists this clone with a few counts. The J gene is TRBJ1-2, the V gene TRBV5-1; 8 bases match TRBD1. CDR1 is SGHRS and CDR2 is YFSETQ in the germline V gene. The CDR3 loop spans 17 amino acids. V lost 0 bases to trimming and J lost 0 bases; unmatched junction nucleotides: 7. The CDR3 sequence is CASSLGGQAPANYGYTF. Written as DNA, the CDR3 is TGCGCCAGCAGCTTGGGGGGACAGGCGCCCGCTAACTATGGCTACACCTTC.

This clone appeared a few times. The rearrangement uses TRBV10-3 and TRBJ1-1, with D unresolved. Deletions cut 10 bases from V and 5 bases from J, with 14 bases between. CDR1 and CDR2 (germline): ENHRY, SYGVKD. The CDR3 contains 12 residues. The CDR3 loop is CASRRLRTEAFF. The CDR3 DNA sequence: TGTGCCAGTCGGAGGCTTCGTACTGAAGCTTTCTTT.

This chain joins TRBV7-9 and TRBJ1-6, with 10 nucleotides matching TRBD1. Looked up from germline, CDR1 is SEHNR and CDR2 is FQNEAQ (reference sequence). The CDR3 covers 14 residues. Unmatched junction bases numbered 5, after V lost 4 bases and J lost 11 bases. CDR3 region: CASSSRDRGAPLHF. The CDR3 DNA reads as TGTGCCAGCAGCTCCCGGGACAGGGGTGCACCCCTCCACTTT.